This paragraph covers one TCR beta chain sequence. This clonotype was counted only a few times. Its recognized antigen is unknown. The input lacks base qualities; no much larger clone sits a single base away. The treatment or condition label on this specimen signifies: roughly 11-day PBMC culture with coronavirus spike peptide pools or control peptides (ViraFEST assay). The ViraFEST assay was used in the study, in which antigen-specific T cells were expanded with peptide pools and expanded clonotypes were subsequently identified by TCR sequencing. The positive SARS-CoV-2 PCR tests of the convalescent patients were dated from March to December 2020, before the Alpha, Beta and Delta variants emerged in the United States. Each well held about 2.2 million PBMCs cultured in IMDM containing about 5% human AB serum and approximately 9.8 IU/ml IL-2, with roughly 10 ug/ml peptide pools added. On days 3 and 7, half of the culture medium was replaced with fresh IL-2-containing medium. After around 11 days of culture, CD4+ T cells were isolated by negative selection using the EasySep CD4+ T cell isolation kit. Ficoll-Paque Plus gradient centrifugation was used to isolate PBMCs from whole blood, and the isolated PBMCs were then either used fresh or cryopreserved at -140C. Triplicate wells were generally used for each culture condition.

The germline V gene specifies ENHRY as CDR1 and SYGVKD as CDR2. V is shortened by 4 bases, J by 1 base, and the region joining them spans 10 bases. The CDR3 goes from the cysteine to the phenylalanine over 14 residues. This entry keeps only the CDR3 DNA: 42 bases, framed from base 1. Library creation used PCR. DNA from cultured CD4+ T cells was subjected to TCR sequencing with the Oncomine TCR Beta short-read assay at the Johns Hopkins FTIC core. Genomic DNA was extracted from the cultured CD4+ T cells with the QIAamp micro DNA kit. The Oncomine TCR Beta libraries from cultured CD4+ T cells were pooled using unique dual indexes and then sequenced on an Illumina iSeq 100. For the original study's pipeline: Non-productive sequences were filtered out, and CDR3s that did not start with C, did not end with F or W, or were shorter than 7 amino acids were discarded. Antigen-specific clonotypes were identified using the MANAFEST web application through comparison of peptide-stimulated wells with reference and other culture wells. An FDR below 0.05, an odds ratio above 5, and a productive frequency above 0.1% in at least two of three replicate wells were required for clones to be considered positive. Cross-reactive clonotypes were defined as significantly expanded in both SARS-CoV-2 spike wells and at least one common cold coronavirus spike condition. Levenshtein distances (stringdist) and unrooted phylogenetic trees (ape) in R version 3.6.1 were used to assess CDR3 homology. TCRdb cleaned the public reads at Q25 with fastp, built clones with MiXCR and kept in-frame beta chains. Rows with one shared CDR3 protein collapse into an entry with the most common genes and DNA. The V and J calls and clone size come from TCRdb's table, not from the authors' own analysis. The sample records around 10,000 distinct CDR3 sequences, approximately 71% of which are singletons. Approximately 26% of the sample is in the top ten clones.

These data belong to a study of vaccination and CD4 T cells after COVID-19 (dated by TCRdb to 2022 to 2024). With respect to the entire study: SARS-CoV-2 positivity had been established in the convalescent patients by nasal swab PCR, and mild disease was recorded in roughly ten of these patients and severe disease in one. Six males and four females were included in the convalescent cohort, with two Hispanic individuals, seven Caucasians, two Asians and one multiracial person represented. Participants got two doses of the Pfizer-BioNTech BNT162b2 vaccine (n=8) or two doses of the Moderna mRNA-1273 vaccine (n=2). Post-COVID blood samples from convalescent patients were collected a median of approximately 93 days after diagnosis, with a range of roughly 35 to 161 days. Post-vaccine blood samples were obtained a median of around 67 days after the second vaccine dose, with a range of roughly 13 to 250 days. Overlapping spike peptide pools from SARS-CoV-2 and from the common cold coronaviruses HCoV-NL63, HCoV-OC43 and HCoV-229E were used as culture stimuli. In control cultures, a CEFX viral epitope pool was used as positive control, an HIV-1 Nef peptide pool was used as negative control, or no peptide was added. In approximately eleven COVID-19 convalescent patients and a handful of infection-naive healthy vaccine recipients, the spike-specific CD4+ TCR repertoire before mRNA vaccination was compared with the repertoire after mRNA vaccination.

What the study reported, not specific to this receptor: Among the post-vaccine SARS-CoV-2-reactive clones in convalescent patients, a median approximately 90% showed up only after vaccination, which suggests vaccine-specific priming. Although the median number of SARS-CoV-2-reactive clonotypes went up from some 23 after infection to 38 after vaccination, the increase was not significant. Only a relatively small number of convalescent patients were included in the study, and early timepoints following natural infection were not analyzed. Of the vaccine-specific clones found in convalescent patients, nearly all (304 of 307) were mono-reactive for SARS-CoV-2 spike instead of being cross-reactive with common cold coronaviruses.

This TCR derives from a human donor who had recovered from COVID-19. Sequenced material: CD4+ T cells from blood, cultured in vitro. Recombination linked TRBV10-3 to TRBJ1-1; the D segment could be TRBD1, given 6 matching bases. The CDR3 reads CAISGEQGNTEAFF. The base sequence is TGTGCCATCAGTGGGGAACAGGGGAACACTGAAGCTTTCTTT.